What follows are 18 T cell receptor beta chains derived from one specimen sequenced in a study of T cells expressing NK-cell markers. TCRdb re-analyzed the 5' RACE reads; it lists each CDR3 protein once, without DNA. This table holds 550,000 or so distinct CDR3 sequences. Sample: blood T cells: a sorted CD56 or NKG2C T cell subset, CD4+ or CD8+ T cells, or bulk PBMC T cells (not recorded which). These receptors were taken from a man younger than 30 in good health.

The chain carries TRBV20-1 and TRBJ2-4; checking the TCRdb D call of TRBD1 is not possible without DNA. The germline V gene has CDR1 DFQATT and CDR2 SNEGSKA (reference sequence). The CDR3 has 15 residues. The CDR3 protein is CSAIRQYTAKNIQYF.

The CDR3 region is CASSLAWGEEQFF. The chain joins TRBV4-1 to TRBJ2-1; without DNA, the TCRdb call of TRBD1 cannot be checked. This CDR3 is 13 amino acids long. From germline, CDR1 is MGHRA and CDR2 YSYEKL.

V gene TRBV7-9 combines with J gene TRBJ2-5; TCRdb reports TRBD1, a call that lacks DNA to check it against. The germline CDR1 and CDR2 sequences are SEHNR and FQNEAQ (reference sequence). The CDR3 is 17 residues long. CDR3 protein: CASSPWTGGIGSETQYF.

The V call is TRBV7-8, the J call TRBJ2-1; the D call of TRBD2 rests on TCRdb alone, since no DNA is present to check it. Germline assignment: CDR1 SGHVS and CDR2 FQNEAQ. This CDR3 has 18 residues. The CDR3 here is CASSKQGTSGNAYNEQFF.

The chain couples TRBV11-2 to TRBJ2-5; the TRBD1 assignment by TCRdb is unverifiable without DNA. CDR3 length: 16 residues. Germline CDR1 is SGHAT and CDR2 is FQNNGV. The CDR3 reads CASSLGDRGYQETQYF.

CDR3 protein: CASSPTEGALSTDTQYF. The chain carries TRBV7-8 and TRBJ2-3; TCRdb indicates TRBD1, and absent DNA this call remains unverified. This CDR3 is built from 17 residues. CDR1 is SGHVS, CDR2 FQNEAQ, per germline.

This chain connects TRBV6-2 or TRBV6-3 to TRBJ2-1; TCRdb lists TRBD1, though no DNA is available to test this call. Germline V gene data show CDR1 as MNHEY and CDR2 as SVGEGT. The CDR3 has 17 amino acids. The CDR3 region is CASSYPTGTDAYNEQFF.

The chain recombines TRBV12-3 or TRBV12-4 with TRBJ2-5; TCRdb indicates TRBD2, and absent DNA this call remains unverified. CDR3 length equals 16 residues. The CDR3: CASSIRLAGPEETQYF.

The rearrangement uses TRBV12-3 or TRBV12-4 and TRBJ2-1; TCRdb picks TRBD2, but there is no DNA to check that call. This CDR3 region has 14 residues. The CDR3 sequence is CASSLRGGGTKQFF.

The chain couples TRBV11-1 to TRBJ2-7; TCRdb's D gene call, TRBD1, goes unchecked for lack of DNA. The CDR3 covers 14 residues. The germline gives CDR1 SGHAT, CDR2 FQDESV (reference sequence). The CDR3 region is CASSFGGLQYEQYF.

The rearrangement links TRBV5-1 to TRBJ1-3; TCRdb's D call of TRBD1 is untestable without DNA. CDR1 SGHRS and CDR2 YFSETQ come from the germline V gene. This CDR3 comprises 15 residues. The CDR3 is CASSGMGQTGNTIYF.

The chain's CDR3 is CASSTGQGQETQYF. The V gene is TRBV5-1, the J gene TRBJ2-5; the TCRdb call, TRBD1, lacks DNA for checking. The germline CDR1 and CDR2 sequences are SGHRS and YFSETQ. CDR3 length: 14 residues.

The chain is built from TRBV6-1 and TRBJ2-1; without DNA, the TCRdb call of TRBD2 cannot be checked. CDR1 and CDR2 from the germline V gene are MNHNS and SASEGT. The CDR3 extends over 14 amino acids. The CDR3 spells CASSGREGRNEQFF.

The chain joins TRBV12-3 or TRBV12-4 to TRBJ2-1; TCRdb lists TRBD2, though no DNA is available to test this call. CDR3 size: 12 residues. The chain's CDR3 is CASKMTSRNQFF.

This sequence joins TRBV5-4 and TRBJ2-5. The V gene's germline CDR1 is SGHNT and CDR2 YYREEE (reference sequence). The CDR3 totals 14 residues. The CDR3 region is CASSLYASSETQYF.

The chain uses TRBV7-2 and TRBJ2-2; TCRdb's assignment of TRBD2 cannot be checked, as there is no DNA. Germline CDR1 is SGHTA and CDR2 is FQGNSA. The CDR3 covers 16 residues. This chain's CDR3 is CASSLERGRYTGELFF.

The chain couples TRBV27 to TRBJ2-2; TCRdb's D call, TRBD2, is unchecked because there is no DNA. The CDR3 is made up of 15 amino acids. Germline V gene data show CDR1 as MNHEY and CDR2 as SMNVEV (reference sequence). CDR3 residues: CASSFGLRRVGELFF.

V usage is TRBV29-1 and J usage is TRBJ2-3; TCRdb indicates TRBD2, and absent DNA this call remains unverified. The CDR3 spans 15 residues. Per the germline V gene, CDR1 is SQVTM and CDR2 is ANQGSEA. The CDR3 reads CSVAKQGTSIDTQYF.